What follows are 5 T cell receptor beta chains derived from one specimen sequenced in a study of blood T cell repertoires in COVID-19. TCRdb's copy holds only in-frame clones and misses some; the assay was immunoSEQ multiplex PCR. The sample carries nearly 400,000 clones, around 92% recorded once. Sequencing was performed on PBMCs or T cells enriched from blood (not recorded which). The source of these receptors is a woman in her twenties or thirties who had recovered from COVID-19.

In this sample, this clone turned up a few times. The V call is TRBV4-1, the J call TRBJ2-7; D uncertain. The germline CDR1 and CDR2 sequences are MGHRA and YSYEKL. There are 15 residues in the CDR3. Trimming took 1 base from V and 2 from J, leaving 12 bases between them. CDR3 protein: CASSQGTLAAYEQYF. The CDR3 DNA sequence: TGCGCCAGCAGCCAAGGTACCTTGGCGGCCTACGAGCAGTACTTC.

A single count supports this clone. The gene calls are TRBV6-5 and TRBJ1-1; 8 bases fit TRBD1. Germline V gives CDR1 MNHEY, CDR2 SVGAGI. The CDR3 runs 14 residues. The V segment lost 3 bases and the J segment 7 bases; nucleotides outside the gene matches: 7. The CDR3 DNA reads as TGTGCCAGCAGTTATACCAGGGGGCTAAGTGAAGCTTTCTTT. This sequence encodes CASSYTRGLSEAFF.

This clone has a count of ten or more. V usage is TRBV6-5 and J usage is TRBJ1-2; D remains unclear. Trimming cost V 0 bases and J 4 bases, with 6 bases left between them. The CDR3 has 13 residues. Germline CDR1 reads MNHEY; CDR2 reads SVGAGI. CDR3 nucleotide sequence: TGTGCCAGCAGTTACTCCCCGAGCTATGGCTACACCTTC. It yields the protein CASSYSPSYGYTF.

This clone has just one count. The chain carries TRBV3-1 (or the pseudogene TRBV3-2) and TRBJ1-2; D gene ambiguous. V was clipped by 2 bases and J by 3 bases, with 13 bases between them. The CDR3 contains 15 residues. Germline-derived CDR1 and CDR2 are LGHDT and YNNKEL (reference sequence). Here the CDR3 reads CASSQNSGVDYGYTF. The CDR3 DNA sequence: TGTGCCAGCAGCCAAAATTCCGGGGTGGACTATGGCTACACCTTC.

The V call is TRBV27, the J call TRBJ2-3; 8 nucleotides agree with TRBD2. Trimming at V came to 5 bases and at J to 8 bases, leaving 6 bases not matched to a gene. The CDR3 consists of 13 residues. CDR1 is MNHEY, CDR2 SMNVEV, per germline (reference sequence). CDR3 loop: CASSPSGSGTQYF. CDR3 DNA: TGTGCCAGCAGTCCCAGCGGGAGTGGTACGCAGTATTTT.